This entry describes one T cell receptor beta chain. Antigen unknown. The data were obtained in a study of CD8 T cells in Susac syndrome. Study-wide results and caveats: Susac CD8+ cells expanded clonally the most in TEMRA cells and in active patients.

The RNA input was about 0.45 to 1 ug, and it was reverse transcribed with random hexamers. From the immunoSEQ multiplex PCR reads, TCRdb called clonotypes with MiXCR, one entry per CDR3 protein. This repertoire shows about 53,000 distinct CDR3 sequences, around 95% found once; its top ten account for about 0.8%. This CDR3 contains 13 residues. CDR1 and CDR2 (germline): DFQATT, SNEGSKA (reference sequence). V dropped 0 bases and J dropped 2 bases, with 7 bases sitting between them. The sequence derives from a human donor with Susac syndrome. The material sequenced was CD8+ T cells from PBMCs. The chain links TRBV20-1 to TRBJ1-2; no clear D. Here the CDR3 DNA reads TGCAGTGCTAGAGATCCTGCAAACTATGGCTACACCTTC. It yields the protein CSARDPANYGYTF.